The following is a TCR beta chain sequence with its context. Its antigen is still unknown. The entirety of the isolated RNA underwent reverse transcription, so expressed TCRB transcripts were sequenced. The method was immunoSEQ multiplex PCR; TCRdb's version includes in-frame clones alone and lacks a portion of them. The table includes around 170,000 clones, around 9% detected once. V trimming: 5 bases; J trimming: 0 bases; junction bases outside the gene matches: 10. CDR1 is SGHVS, CDR2 FQNEAQ, per germline. This CDR3 is built from 17 residues. This entry belongs to a study of beta chain features in type 1 diabetes. Study results and caveats: Type 1 diabetes patients showed a moderate but significant shortening of TCRB CDR3s in all four CD4+ subsets.

Purity above 95% was achieved in all sorted populations. This TCR came from a woman aged 25 to 39 with type 1 diabetes. The sequenced sample consisted of central memory CD4+ T cells from blood. The gene calls are TRBV7-8 and TRBJ2-3; TRBD2 agrees at 8 bases. The CDR3 here is CASSPRKAGESTDTQYF. CDR3 nucleotides: TGTGCCAGCAGCCCCCGAAAAGCGGGAGAGAGCACAGATACGCAGTATTTT.